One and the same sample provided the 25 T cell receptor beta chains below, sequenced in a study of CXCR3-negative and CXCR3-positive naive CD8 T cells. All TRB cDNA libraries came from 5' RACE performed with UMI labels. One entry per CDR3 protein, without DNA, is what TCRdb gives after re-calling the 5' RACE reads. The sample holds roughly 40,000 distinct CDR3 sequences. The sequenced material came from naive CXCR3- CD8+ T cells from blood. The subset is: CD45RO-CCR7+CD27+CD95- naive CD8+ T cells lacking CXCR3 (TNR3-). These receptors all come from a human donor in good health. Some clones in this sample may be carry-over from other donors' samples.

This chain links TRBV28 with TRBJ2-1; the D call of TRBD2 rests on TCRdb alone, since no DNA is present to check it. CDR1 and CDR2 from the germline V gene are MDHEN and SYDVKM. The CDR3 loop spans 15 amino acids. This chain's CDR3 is CASSSLAGTYNEQFF.

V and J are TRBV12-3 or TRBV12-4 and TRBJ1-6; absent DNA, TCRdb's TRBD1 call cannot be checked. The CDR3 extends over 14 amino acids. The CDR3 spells CASSMTGDNSPLHF.

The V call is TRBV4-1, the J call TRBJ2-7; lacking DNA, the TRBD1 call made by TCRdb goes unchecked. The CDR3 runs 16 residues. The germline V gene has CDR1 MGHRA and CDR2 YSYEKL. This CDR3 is CASSQVLGQAGGEQYF.

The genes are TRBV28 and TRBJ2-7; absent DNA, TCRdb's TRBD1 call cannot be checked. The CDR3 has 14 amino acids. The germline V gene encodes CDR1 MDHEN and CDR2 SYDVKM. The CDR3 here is CASSIGQASYEQYF.

This chain's CDR3 is CASSQDYRRSRTEAFF. The chain is built from TRBV14 and TRBJ1-1; with no DNA, the TCRdb D assignment of TRBD1 cannot be verified. Germline V gene data show CDR1 as SGHDN and CDR2 as FVKESK. This CDR3 comprises 16 residues.

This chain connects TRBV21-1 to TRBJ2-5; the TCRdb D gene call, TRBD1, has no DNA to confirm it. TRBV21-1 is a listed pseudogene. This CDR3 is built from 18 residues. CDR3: CASSKDDPPSRGQETQYF.

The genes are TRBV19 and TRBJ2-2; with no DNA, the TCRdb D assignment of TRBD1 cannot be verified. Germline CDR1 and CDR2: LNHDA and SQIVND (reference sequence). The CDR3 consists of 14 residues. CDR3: CASSPTGTTGELFF.

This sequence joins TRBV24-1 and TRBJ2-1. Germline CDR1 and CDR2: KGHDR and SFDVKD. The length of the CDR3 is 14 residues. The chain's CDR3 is CATSDLMGNNEQFF.

CDR3 sequence reads: CASSQDRKDTGDAEAFF. The J gene is TRBJ1-1, the V gene TRBV3-1; TCRdb designates TRBD1, a call that cannot be tested without DNA. The CDR3 is 17 residues long. Germline V gene sequence: CDR1 LGHDT, CDR2 YNNKEL (reference sequence). The whole variable domain, filled in from reference TRBV3-1 and TRBJ1-1, reads DTAVSQTPKYLVTQMGNDKSIKCEQNLGHDTMYWYKQDSKKFLKIMFSYNNKELIINETVPNRFSPKSPDKAHLNLHINSLELGDSAVYFCASSQDRKDTGDAEAFFGQGTRLTVV.

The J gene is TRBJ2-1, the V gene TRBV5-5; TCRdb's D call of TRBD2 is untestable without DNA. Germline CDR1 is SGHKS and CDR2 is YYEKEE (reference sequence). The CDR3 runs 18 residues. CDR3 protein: CASSFVPGLAGSYNEQFF.

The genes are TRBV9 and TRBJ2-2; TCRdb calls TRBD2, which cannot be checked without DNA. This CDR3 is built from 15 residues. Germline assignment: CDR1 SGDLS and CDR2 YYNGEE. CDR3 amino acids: CASSVIPGGLGELFF.

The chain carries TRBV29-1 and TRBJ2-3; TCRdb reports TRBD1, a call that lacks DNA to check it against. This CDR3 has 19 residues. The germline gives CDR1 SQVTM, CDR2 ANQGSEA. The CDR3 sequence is CSVEWRDPHLERVTDTQYF.

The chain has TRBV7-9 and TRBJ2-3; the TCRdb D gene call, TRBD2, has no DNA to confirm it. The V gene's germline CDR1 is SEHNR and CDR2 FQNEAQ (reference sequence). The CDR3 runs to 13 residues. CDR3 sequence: CASTRVGTDTQYF.

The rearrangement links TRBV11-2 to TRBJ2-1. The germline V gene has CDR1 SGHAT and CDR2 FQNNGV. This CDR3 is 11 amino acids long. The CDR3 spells CASSLINEQFF. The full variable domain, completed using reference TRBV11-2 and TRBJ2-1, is EAGVAQSPRYKIIEKRQSVAFWCNPISGHATLYWYQQILGQGPKLLIQFQNNGVVDDSQLPKDRFSAERLKGVDSTLKIQPAKLEDSAVYLCASSLINEQFFGPGTRLTVL.

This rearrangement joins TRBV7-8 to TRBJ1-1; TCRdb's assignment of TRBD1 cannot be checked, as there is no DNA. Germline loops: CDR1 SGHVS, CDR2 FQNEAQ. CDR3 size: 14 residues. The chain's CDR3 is CASSLVGRVTEAFF.

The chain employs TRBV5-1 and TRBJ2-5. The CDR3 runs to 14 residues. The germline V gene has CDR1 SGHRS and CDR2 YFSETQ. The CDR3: CASSLDLAKETQYF.

CDR3 amino acids: CASSFKGLAGVGETQYF. V is TRBV12-3 or TRBV12-4 and J is TRBJ2-5; lacking DNA, the TRBD2 call made by TCRdb goes unchecked. This CDR3 contains 17 residues.

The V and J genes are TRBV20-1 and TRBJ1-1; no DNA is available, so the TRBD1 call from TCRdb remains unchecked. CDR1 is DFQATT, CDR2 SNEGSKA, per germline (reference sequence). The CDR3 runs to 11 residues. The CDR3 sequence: CSAESRLEAFF.

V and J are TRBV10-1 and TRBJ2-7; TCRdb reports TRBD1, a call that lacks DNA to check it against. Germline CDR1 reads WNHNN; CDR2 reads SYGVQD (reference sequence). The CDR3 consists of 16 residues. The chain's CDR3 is CASSEPGGDSSYEQYF.

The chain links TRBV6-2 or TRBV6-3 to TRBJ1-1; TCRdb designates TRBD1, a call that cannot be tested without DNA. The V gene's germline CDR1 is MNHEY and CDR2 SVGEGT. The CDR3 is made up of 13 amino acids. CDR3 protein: CASSTGANTEAFF.

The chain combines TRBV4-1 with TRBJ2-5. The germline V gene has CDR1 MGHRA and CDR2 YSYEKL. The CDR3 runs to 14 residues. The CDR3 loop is CASSQGRQQETQYF.

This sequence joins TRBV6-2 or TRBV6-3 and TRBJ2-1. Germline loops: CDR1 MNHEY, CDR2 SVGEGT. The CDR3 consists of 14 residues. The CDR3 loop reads CASSYRGLHNEQFF.

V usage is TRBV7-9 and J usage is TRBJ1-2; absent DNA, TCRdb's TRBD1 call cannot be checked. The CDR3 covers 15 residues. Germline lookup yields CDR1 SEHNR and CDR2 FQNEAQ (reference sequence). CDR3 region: CASSSNQGMVDGYTF.

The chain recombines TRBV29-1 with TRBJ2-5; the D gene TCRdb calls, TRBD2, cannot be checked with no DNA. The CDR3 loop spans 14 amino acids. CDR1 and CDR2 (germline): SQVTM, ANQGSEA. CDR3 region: CSAPGLAERETQYF.

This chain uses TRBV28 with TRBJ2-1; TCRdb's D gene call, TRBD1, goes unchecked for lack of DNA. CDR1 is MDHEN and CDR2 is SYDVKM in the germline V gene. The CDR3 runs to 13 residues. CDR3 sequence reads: CASSLPVIDEQFF.